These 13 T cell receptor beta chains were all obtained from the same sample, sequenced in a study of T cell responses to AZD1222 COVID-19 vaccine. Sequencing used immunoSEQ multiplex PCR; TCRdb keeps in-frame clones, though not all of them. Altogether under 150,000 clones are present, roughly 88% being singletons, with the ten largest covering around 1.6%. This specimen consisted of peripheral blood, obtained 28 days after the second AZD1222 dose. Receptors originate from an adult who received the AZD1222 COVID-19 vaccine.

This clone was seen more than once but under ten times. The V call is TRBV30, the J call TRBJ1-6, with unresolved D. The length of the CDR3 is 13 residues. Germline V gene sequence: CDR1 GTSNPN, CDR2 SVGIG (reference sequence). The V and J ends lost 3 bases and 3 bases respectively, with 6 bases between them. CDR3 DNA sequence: TGTGCCTGGAGCATGGACTATAATTCACCCCTCCACTTT. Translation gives CAWSMDYNSPLHF.

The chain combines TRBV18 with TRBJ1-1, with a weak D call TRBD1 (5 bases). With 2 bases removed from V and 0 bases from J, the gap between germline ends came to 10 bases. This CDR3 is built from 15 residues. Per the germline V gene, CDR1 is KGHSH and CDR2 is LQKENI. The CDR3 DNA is TGTGCCAGCTCACCAAGCCAGGGTATGAACACTGAAGCTTTCTTT. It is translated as CASSPSQGMNTEAFF.

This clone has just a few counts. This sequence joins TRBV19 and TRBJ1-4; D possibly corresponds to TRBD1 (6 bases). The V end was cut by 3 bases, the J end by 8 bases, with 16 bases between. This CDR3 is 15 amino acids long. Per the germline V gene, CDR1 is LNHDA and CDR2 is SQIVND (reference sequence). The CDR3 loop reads CASSIPGQPREKLFF. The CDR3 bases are TGTGCCAGTAGTATTCCCGGACAGCCCCGGGAAAAACTGTTTTTT.

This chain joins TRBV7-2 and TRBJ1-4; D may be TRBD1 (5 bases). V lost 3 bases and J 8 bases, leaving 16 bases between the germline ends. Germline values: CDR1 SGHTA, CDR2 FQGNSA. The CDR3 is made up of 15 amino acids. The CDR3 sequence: CASSFSETRGEKLFF. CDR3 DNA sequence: TGTGCCAGCAGCTTCTCTGAAACACGGGGGGAAAAACTGTTTTTT.

The CDR3 coding sequence is TGTGCCATCAGGGACAGGGAAGGCAATCAGCCCCAGCATTTT. Translated, it gives CAIRDREGNQPQHF. This sequence joins TRBV10-3 and TRBJ1-5; 8 positions agree with TRBD1. Per the germline V gene, CDR1 is ENHRY and CDR2 is SYGVKD. Trimming cost V 6 bases and J 2 bases; bases outside gene matches: 3. The CDR3 has 14 residues.

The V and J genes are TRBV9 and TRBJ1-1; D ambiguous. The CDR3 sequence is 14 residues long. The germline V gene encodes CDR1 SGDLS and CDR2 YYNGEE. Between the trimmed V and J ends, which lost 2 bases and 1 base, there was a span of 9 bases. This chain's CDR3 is CASSVGWRNTEAFF. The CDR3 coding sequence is TGTGCCAGCAGCGTTGGTTGGCGGAACACTGAAGCTTTCTTT.

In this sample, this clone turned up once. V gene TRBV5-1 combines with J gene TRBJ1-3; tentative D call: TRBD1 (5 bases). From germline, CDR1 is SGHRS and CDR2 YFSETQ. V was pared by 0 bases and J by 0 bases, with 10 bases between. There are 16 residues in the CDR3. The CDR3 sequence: CASSLAGAHSGNTIYF. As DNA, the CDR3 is TGCGCCAGCAGCTTGGCCGGGGCCCACTCTGGAAACACCATATATTTT.

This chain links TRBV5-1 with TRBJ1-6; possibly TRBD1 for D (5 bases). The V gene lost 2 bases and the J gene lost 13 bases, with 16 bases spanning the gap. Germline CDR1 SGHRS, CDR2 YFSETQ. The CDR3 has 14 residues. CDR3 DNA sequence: TGCGCCAGCAGCTTAGAGGGACCGCAGGATCCCCTCCACTTT. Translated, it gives CASSLEGPQDPLHF.

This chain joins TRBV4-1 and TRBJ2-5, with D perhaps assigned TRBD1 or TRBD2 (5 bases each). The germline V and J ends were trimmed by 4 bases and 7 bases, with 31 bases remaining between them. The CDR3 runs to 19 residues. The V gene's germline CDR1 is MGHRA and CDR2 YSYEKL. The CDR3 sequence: CASSPAGLGGHEGRRTQYF. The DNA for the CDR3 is TGCGCCAGCAGCCCAGCCGGTCTTGGCGGACATGAGGGACGAAGGACCCAGTACTTC.

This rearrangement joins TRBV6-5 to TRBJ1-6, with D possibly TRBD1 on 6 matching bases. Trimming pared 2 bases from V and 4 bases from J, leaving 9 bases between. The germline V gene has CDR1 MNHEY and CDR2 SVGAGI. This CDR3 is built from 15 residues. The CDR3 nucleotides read TGTGCCAGCAGTTACGCAGGGGCGTATAATTCACCCCTCCACTTT. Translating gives CASSYAGAYNSPLHF.

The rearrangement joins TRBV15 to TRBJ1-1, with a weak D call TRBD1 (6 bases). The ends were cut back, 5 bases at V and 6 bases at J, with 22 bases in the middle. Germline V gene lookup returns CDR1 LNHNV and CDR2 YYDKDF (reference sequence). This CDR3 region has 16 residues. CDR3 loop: CATSGGGPGGRSEAFF. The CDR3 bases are TGTGCCACCAGCGGAGGGGGGCCGGGGGGCCGGTCTGAAGCTTTCTTT.

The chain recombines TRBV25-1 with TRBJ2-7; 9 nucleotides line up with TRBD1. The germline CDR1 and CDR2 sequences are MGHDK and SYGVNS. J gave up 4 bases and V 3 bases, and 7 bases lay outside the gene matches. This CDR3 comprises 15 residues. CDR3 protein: CASSETGTGRYEQYF. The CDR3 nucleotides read TGTGCCAGCAGTGAGACCGGGACAGGGCGTTACGAGCAGTACTTC.

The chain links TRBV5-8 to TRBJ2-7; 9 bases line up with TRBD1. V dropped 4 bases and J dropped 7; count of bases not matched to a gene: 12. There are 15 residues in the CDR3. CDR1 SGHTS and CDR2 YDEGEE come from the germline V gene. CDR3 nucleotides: TGTGCCAGCAGCCCGCCGGGACAGGGACGTAAGGAGCAGTACTTC. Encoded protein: CASSPPGQGRKEQYF.